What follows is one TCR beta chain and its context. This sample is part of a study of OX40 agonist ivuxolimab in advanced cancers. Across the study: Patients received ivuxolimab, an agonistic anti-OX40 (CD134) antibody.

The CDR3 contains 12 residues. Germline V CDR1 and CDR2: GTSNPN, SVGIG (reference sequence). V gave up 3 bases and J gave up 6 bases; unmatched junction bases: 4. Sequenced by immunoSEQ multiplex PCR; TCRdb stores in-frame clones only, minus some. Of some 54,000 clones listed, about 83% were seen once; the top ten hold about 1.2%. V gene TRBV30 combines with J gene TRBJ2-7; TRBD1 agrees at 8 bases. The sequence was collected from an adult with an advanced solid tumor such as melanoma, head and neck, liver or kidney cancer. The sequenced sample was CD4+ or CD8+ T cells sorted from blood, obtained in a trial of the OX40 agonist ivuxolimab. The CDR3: CAWSPRGPEQYF. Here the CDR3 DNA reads TGTGCCTGGAGCCCCAGGGGGCCCGAGCAGTACTTC.